This T cell receptor beta chain was captured in a study of OX40 agonist ivuxolimab in advanced cancers. Study-level information: Among those treated, three patients had partial responses, one with hepatocellular carcinoma and two with cutaneous melanoma.

The method was immunoSEQ multiplex PCR; TCRdb's version includes in-frame clones alone and lacks a portion of them. The sample has around 27,000 clones; about 76% are singletons. This clone occurred a few times. The source material was CD4+ or CD8+ T cells sorted from blood, sampled in a trial of the OX40 agonist ivuxolimab. The receptor was derived from an adult with an advanced solid tumor such as melanoma, head and neck, liver or kidney cancer.

The CDR3 DNA is TGTGCCAGCAGCTCCGAGTCCGGGGACTTCTACGAGCAGTACTTC. Translating gives CASSSESGDFYEQYF. The chain recombines TRBV11-2 with TRBJ2-7; possible D gene TRBD2, 6 bases. Trimming pared 4 bases from V and 3 bases from J, leaving 16 bases between. In germline, CDR1 is SGHAT, CDR2 FQNNGV. The CDR3 contains 15 residues. Full variable domain (outside the CDR3, taken from reference TRBV11-2 and TRBJ2-7): EAGVAQSPRYKIIEKRQSVAFWCNPISGHATLYWYQQILGQGPKLLIQFQNNGVVDDSQLPKDRFSAERLKGVDSTLKIQPAKLEDSAVYLCASSSESGDFYEQYFGPGTRLTVT.